These 16 T cell receptor beta chains came from one sample sequenced in a study of cytomegalovirus exposure and HLA in healthy donors. The PCR had 60 Vbeta and 13 Jbeta primers. Produced via immunoSEQ multiplex PCR; TCRdb's table is partial and in-frame only. The table lists approximately 190,000 clones, under 90% of them singletons. The sequenced sample consisted of PBMCs. The receptor set was obtained from a boy between 2 and 15 years old in good health and CMV-seronegative.

The chain couples TRBV6-1 to TRBJ1-2; D is undetermined. CDR1 is MNHNS, CDR2 SASEGT, per germline. Trimming took 3 bases from V and 1 from J, leaving 6 bases between them. This CDR3 contains 13 residues. The CDR3 DNA reads as TGTGCCAGCAGTGATGGAGTTAACTATGGCTACACCTTC. Encoded protein: CASSDGVNYGYTF.

This clone was detected once. The V gene is TRBV4-3, the J gene TRBJ2-1; 8 bases align to TRBD2. CDR3 length: 14 residues. Trimming cost V 3 bases and J 6 bases; bases outside gene matches: 4. Germline V gene data show CDR1 as LGHNA and CDR2 as YSLEER. The CDR3 DNA reads TGCGCCAGCAGCCAGGGACTAGTTTTCAATGAGCAGTTCTTC. This sequence encodes CASSQGLVFNEQFF.

The genes are TRBV4-1 and TRBJ2-7; 9 positions agree with TRBD1. V lost 1 base and J lost 3; bases outside the gene matches: 7. The length of the CDR3 is 16 residues. Germline V gives CDR1 MGHRA, CDR2 YSYEKL. The CDR3 DNA reads TGCGCCAGCAGCCAAGGAAGGGGACAGGGCTTCTACGAGCAGTACTTC. It translates to CASSQGRGQGFYEQYF.

The gene calls are TRBV5-4 and TRBJ1-6, with 11 positions matching TRBD1. From germline, CDR1 is SGHNT and CDR2 YYREEE (reference sequence). Trimming took 4 bases from V and 10 from J; bases not matched to a gene: 10. This CDR3 contains 16 residues. The DNA of the CDR3 is TGTGCCAGCAGCCTGGGGGTGGGACAGGGGGGCTCACCCCTCCACTTT. Amino acid sequence: CASSLGVGQGGSPLHF.

V and J are TRBV19 and TRBJ1-6, with 8 bases lining up with TRBD1. Looked up from germline, CDR1 is LNHDA and CDR2 is SQIVND (reference sequence). The CDR3 runs to 14 residues. Losses at the gene ends were 4 bases for V and 8 bases for J; bases not matched to a gene: 4. DNA of the CDR3: TGTGCCAGTAGTACGACAGGGGCACATTCACCCCTCCACTTT. As protein: CASSTTGAHSPLHF.

This sequence joins TRBV6-4 and TRBJ1-2, with unresolved D. The germline CDR1 and CDR2 sequences are MRHNA and SNTAGT. The ends were cut back, 3 bases at V and 1 base at J, with 9 bases in the middle. This CDR3 region has 14 residues. CDR3 amino acids: CASSERAFNYGYTF. CDR3 bases: TGTGCCAGCAGTGAGCGGGCCTTTAACTATGGCTACACCTTC.

This chain uses TRBV4-1 with TRBJ1-2; a possible D gene is TRBD1 (5 bases). The V gene's germline CDR1 is MGHRA and CDR2 YSYEKL. The CDR3 extends over 17 amino acids. The V gene lost 1 base and the J gene lost 6 bases, with 21 bases spanning the gap. The CDR3 protein is CASSQGPFGTPRNGYTF. In DNA, the CDR3 is TGCGCCAGCAGCCAAGGGCCCTTTGGGACTCCTCGGAATGGCTACACCTTC.

The chain combines TRBV5-4 with TRBJ1-1, with D maybe TRBD1 (5 bases). The CDR3 is made up of 16 amino acids. The V gene's germline CDR1 is SGHNT and CDR2 YYREEE (reference sequence). The germline V and J ends were trimmed by 0 bases and 0 bases, with 12 bases remaining between them. In DNA form, the CDR3 reads TGTGCCAGCAGCTTGGTCGCGGGGGTAATGAACACTGAAGCTTTCTTT. It specifies CASSLVAGVMNTEAFF.

This chain connects TRBV7-2 to TRBJ1-2; TRBD1 agrees at 11 bases. The CDR3 runs to 15 residues. The junction had 4 bases not matched to a gene; V was cut back by 0 bases and J by 7 bases. Germline-derived CDR1 and CDR2 are SGHTA and FQGNSA. As DNA, the CDR3 is TGTGCCAGCAGCTTAGCCGGACAGGGGGCTGGTGGCTACACCTTC. Translated: CASSLAGQGAGGYTF.

The chain is built from TRBV20-1 and TRBJ2-3; D uncertain. V lost 5 bases, J lost 7 bases, and 10 bases lay in between. The V gene's germline CDR1 is DFQATT and CDR2 SNEGSKA (reference sequence). The CDR3 is made up of 11 amino acids. The CDR3 protein is CSAPVYNTQYF. The CDR3 region has the DNA TGCAGTGCTCCCGTTTATAATACGCAGTATTTT.

The chain couples TRBV5-1 to TRBJ1-5; D unresolved. The CDR3 runs 13 residues. Trimming left V 1 base short and J 7 bases short, with 9 bases between. CDR1 is SGHRS, CDR2 YFSETQ, per germline. CDR3 DNA: TGCGCCAGCAGCTTGAGGCGGAACCAGCCCCAGCATTTT. Protein: CASSLRRNQPQHF.

The CDR3 loop reads CASSITTSGESVFGETQYF. DNA for the CDR3: TGTGCCAGCAGCATAACGACTAGCGGGGAGTCGGTGTTCGGAGAGACCCAGTACTTC. J is TRBJ2-5 and V is TRBV21-1; the table names TRBD2, a call not compared with the DNA. TRBV21-1 is listed as a pseudogene. CDR3 length equals 19 residues.

The V call is TRBV19, the J call TRBJ1-5, with TRBD1 matching over 7 bases. Germline V gives CDR1 LNHDA, CDR2 SQIVND (reference sequence). This CDR3 is 14 amino acids long. The V and J ends lost 6 bases and 6 bases, in that order; junction bases with no gene match: 8. CDR3 sequence reads: CASSRRQGRQPQHF. The CDR3, as DNA: TGTGCCAGTAGCCGACGACAGGGCCGTCAGCCCCAGCATTTT.

The chain recombines TRBV15 with TRBJ2-7; possibly TRBD1 for D (6 bases). Trimming took 0 bases from V and 4 from J, leaving 7 bases between them. Germline V gene data show CDR1 as LNHNV and CDR2 as YYDKDF (reference sequence). CDR3 length: 13 amino acids. For the CDR3, the DNA is TGTGCCACCAGCAGAGATCAGGGGTACGAGCAGTACTTC. Protein product: CATSRDQGYEQYF.

J is TRBJ2-7 and V is TRBV18; D perhaps matches TRBD1 (6 bases). CDR1 is KGHSH and CDR2 is LQKENI in the germline V gene. The CDR3 spans 18 residues. Trimming cost V 3 bases and J 0 bases, with 21 bases left between them. Here the CDR3 DNA reads TGTGCCAGCTCACCGGGTTCTGCTGGACAGTTGATCTCCTACGAGCAGTACTTC. Encoded protein: CASSPGSAGQLISYEQYF.

The chain has TRBV7-2 and TRBJ2-7; 10 positions agree with TRBD2. The CDR3 extends over 17 amino acids. Germline loops: CDR1 SGHTA, CDR2 FQGNSA. V shed 3 bases and J 4 bases; nucleotides not matched to a gene: 12. The DNA for the CDR3 is TGTGCCAGCAGCTTGACTCTTAGCGGGGGGCCACAATACGAGCAGTACTTC. Amino acids: CASSLTLSGGPQYEQYF.